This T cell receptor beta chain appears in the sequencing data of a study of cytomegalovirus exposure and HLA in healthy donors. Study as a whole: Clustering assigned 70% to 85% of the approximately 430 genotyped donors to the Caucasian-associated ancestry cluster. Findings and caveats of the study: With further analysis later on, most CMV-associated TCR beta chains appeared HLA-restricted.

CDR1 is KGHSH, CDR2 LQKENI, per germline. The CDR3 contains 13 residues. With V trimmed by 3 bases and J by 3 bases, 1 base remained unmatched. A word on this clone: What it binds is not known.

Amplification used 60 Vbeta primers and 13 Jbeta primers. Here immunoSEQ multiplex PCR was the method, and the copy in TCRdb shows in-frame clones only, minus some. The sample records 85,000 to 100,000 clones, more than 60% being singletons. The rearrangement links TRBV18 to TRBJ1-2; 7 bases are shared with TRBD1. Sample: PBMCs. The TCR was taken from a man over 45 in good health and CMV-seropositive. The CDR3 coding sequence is TGTGCCAGCTCACCCGGGACAGACTATGGCTACACCTTC. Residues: CASSPGTDYGYTF.